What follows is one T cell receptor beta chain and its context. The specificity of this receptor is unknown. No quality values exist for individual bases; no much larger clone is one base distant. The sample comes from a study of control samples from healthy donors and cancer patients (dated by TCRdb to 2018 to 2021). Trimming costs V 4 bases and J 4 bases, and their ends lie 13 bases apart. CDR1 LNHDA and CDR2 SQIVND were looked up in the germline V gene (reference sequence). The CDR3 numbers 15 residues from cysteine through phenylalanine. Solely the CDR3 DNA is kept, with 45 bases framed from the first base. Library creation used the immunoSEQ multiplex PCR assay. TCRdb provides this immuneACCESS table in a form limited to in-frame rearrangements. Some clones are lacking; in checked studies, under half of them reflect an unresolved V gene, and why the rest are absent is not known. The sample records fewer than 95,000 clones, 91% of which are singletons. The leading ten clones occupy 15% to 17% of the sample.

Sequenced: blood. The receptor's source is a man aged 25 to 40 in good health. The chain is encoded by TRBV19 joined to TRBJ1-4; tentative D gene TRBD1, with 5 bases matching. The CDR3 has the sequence CASSTPGPLNEKLFF. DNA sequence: TGTGCCAGTAGTACGCCGGGACCGCTTAATGAAAAACTGTTTTTT.